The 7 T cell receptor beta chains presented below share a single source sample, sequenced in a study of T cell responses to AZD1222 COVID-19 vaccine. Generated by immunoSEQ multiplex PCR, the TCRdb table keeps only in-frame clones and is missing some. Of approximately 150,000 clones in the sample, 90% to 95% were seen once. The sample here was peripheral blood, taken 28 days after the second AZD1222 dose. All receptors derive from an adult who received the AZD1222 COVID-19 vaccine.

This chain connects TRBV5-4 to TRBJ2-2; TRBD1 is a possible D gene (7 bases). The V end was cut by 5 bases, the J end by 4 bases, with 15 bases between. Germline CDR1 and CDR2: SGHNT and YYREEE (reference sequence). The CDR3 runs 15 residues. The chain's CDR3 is CASSIRQGGTGELFF. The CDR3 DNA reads TGTGCCAGCAGTATTAGACAGGGAGGCACCGGGGAGCTGTTTTTT.

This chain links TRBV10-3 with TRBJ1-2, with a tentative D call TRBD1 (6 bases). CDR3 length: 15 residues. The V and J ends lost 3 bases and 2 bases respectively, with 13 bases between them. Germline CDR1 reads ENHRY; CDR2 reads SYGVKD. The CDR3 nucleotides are TGTGCCATCAGTGAACTGTTCACAGGGAACTATGGCTACACCTTC. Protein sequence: CAISELFTGNYGYTF.

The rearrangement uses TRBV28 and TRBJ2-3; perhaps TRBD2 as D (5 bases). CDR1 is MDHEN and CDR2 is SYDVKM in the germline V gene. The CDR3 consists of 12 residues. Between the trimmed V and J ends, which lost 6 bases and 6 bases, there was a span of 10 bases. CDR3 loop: CASRDPGDTQYF. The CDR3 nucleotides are TGTGCCAGCAGGGACCCGGGGGATACGCAGTATTTT.

The CDR3 DNA follows: TGTGCCAGCAGCGTAGACCAGGGTCTAGGCGGCTACACCTTC. This codes for CASSVDQGLGGYTF. The chain combines TRBV9 with TRBJ1-2; D may be TRBD1 (5 bases). V was clipped by 0 bases and J by 8 bases, with 14 bases between them. Looked up from germline, CDR1 is SGDLS and CDR2 is YYNGEE. CDR3 length: 14 amino acids.

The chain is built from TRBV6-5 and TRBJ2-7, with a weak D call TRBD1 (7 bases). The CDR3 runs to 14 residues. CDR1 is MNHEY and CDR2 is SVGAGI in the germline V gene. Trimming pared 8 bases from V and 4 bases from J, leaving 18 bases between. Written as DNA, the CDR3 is TGTGCCAGCTCCCAGGGGGGAGAGGGTTACGAGCAGTACTTC. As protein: CASSQGGEGYEQYF.

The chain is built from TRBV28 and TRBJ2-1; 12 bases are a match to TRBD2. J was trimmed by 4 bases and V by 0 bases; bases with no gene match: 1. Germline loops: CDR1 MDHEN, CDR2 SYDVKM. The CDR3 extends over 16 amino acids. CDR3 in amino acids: CASSLWLAGGYNEQFF. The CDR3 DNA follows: TGTGCCAGCAGTTTATGGCTAGCGGGAGGGTACAATGAGCAGTTCTTC.

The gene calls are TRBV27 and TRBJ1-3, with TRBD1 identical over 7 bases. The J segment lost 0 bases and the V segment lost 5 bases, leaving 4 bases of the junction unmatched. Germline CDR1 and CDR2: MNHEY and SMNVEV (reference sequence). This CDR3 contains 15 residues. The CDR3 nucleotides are TGTGCCAGCAGTATCACAGGGGCCTCTGGAAACACCATATATTTT. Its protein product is CASSITGASGNTIYF.